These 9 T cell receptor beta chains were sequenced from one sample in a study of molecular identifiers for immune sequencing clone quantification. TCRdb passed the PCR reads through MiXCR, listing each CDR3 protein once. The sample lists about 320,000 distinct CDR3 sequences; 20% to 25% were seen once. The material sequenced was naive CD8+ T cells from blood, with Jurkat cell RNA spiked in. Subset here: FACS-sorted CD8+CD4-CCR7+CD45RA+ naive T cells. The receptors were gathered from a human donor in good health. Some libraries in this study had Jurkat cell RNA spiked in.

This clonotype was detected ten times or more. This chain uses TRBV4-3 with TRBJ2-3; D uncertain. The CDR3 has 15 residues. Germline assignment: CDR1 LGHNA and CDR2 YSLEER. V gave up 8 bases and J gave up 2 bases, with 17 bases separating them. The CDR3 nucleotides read TGCGCCAGCTCGCTTAAGTTAGGGAACACAGATACGCAGTATTTT. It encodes CASSLKLGNTDTQYF.

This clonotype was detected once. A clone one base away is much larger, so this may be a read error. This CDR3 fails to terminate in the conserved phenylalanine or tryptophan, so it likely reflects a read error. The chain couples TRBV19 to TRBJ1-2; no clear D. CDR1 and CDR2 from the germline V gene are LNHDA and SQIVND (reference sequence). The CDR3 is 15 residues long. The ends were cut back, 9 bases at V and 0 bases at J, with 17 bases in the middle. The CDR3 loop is CASTYTSTSNYGYTS. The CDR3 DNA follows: TGTGCCAGCACTTACACCTCAACTTCTAACTATGGCTACACCTCC.

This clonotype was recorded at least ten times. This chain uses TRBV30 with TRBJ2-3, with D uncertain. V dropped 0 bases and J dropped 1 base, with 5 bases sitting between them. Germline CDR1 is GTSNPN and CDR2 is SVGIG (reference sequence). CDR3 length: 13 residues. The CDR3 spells CAWSVARTDTQYF. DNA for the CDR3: TGTGCCTGGAGTGTTGCTCGCACAGATACGCAGTATTTT.

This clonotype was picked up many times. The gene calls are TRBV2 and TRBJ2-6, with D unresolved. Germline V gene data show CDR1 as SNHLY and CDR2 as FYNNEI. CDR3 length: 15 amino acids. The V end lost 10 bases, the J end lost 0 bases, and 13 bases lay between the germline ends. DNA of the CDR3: TGTGCCACCACGATAGACCTCTCTGGGGCCAACGTCCTGACTTTC. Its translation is CATTIDLSGANVLTF.

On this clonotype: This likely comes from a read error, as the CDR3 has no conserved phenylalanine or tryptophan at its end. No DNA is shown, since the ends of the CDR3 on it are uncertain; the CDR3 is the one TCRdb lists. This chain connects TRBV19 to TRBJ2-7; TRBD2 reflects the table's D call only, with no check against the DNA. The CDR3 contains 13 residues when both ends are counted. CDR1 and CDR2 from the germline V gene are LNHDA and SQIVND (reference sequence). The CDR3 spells CASSVGSLAEPYS.

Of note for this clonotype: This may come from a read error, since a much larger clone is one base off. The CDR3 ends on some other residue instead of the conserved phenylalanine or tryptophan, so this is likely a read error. The CDR3: CASSSPLSTGEQYL. The CDR3 DNA reads as TGTGCCAGCAGTTCCCCCCTTAGTACTGGCGAGCAGTACCTC. The chain has TRBV28 and TRBJ2-7; D unresolved. V was shortened by 4 bases and J by 6 bases, with 16 bases between the two germline ends. This CDR3 spans 14 amino acids. Per the germline V gene, CDR1 is MDHEN and CDR2 is SYDVKM.

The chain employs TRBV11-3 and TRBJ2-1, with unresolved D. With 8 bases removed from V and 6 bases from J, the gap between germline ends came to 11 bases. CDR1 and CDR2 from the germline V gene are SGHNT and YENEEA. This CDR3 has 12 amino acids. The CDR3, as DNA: TGTGCCAGCTCCATCGGGTCCAATGAGCAGTTCTTC. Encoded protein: CASSIGSNEQFF.

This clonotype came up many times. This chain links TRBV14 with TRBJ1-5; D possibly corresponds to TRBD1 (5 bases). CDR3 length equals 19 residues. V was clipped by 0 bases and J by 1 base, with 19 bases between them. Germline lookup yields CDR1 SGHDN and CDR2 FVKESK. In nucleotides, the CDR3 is TGTGCCAGCAGCCAAGAAGGGAGATGGATCGGGGACAGCAATCAGCCCCAGCATTTT. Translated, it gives CASSQEGRWIGDSNQPQHF.

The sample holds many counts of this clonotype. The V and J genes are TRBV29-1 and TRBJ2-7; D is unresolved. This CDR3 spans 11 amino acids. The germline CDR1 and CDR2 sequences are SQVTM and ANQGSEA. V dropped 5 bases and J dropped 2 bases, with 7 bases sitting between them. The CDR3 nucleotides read TGCAGCGTTAAGAAAGCCTACGAGCAGTACTTC. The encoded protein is CSVKKAYEQYF.